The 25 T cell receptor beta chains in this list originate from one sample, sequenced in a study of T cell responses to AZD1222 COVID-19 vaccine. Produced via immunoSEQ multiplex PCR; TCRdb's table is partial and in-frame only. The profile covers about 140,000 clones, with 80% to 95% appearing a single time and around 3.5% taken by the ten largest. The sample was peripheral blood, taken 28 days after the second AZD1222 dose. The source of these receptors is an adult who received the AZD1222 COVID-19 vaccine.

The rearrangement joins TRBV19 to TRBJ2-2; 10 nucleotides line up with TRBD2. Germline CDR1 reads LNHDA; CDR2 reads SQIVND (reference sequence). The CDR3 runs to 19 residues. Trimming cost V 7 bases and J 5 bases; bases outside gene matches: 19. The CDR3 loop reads CASNGWGLAGVGFTGELFF. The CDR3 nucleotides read TGTGCCAGTAACGGATGGGGGCTAGCGGGAGTAGGTTTTACCGGGGAGCTGTTTTTT.

CDR3 region: CASSPRPGGREQYF. In DNA form, the CDR3 reads TGCGCCAGCAGCCCCCGTCCGGGGGGAAGGGAGCAGTACTTC. V usage is TRBV5-1 and J usage is TRBJ2-7; 7 positions agree with TRBD2. The length of the CDR3 is 14 residues. The germline V gene encodes CDR1 SGHRS and CDR2 YFSETQ. The V and J ends lost 4 bases and 7 bases, in that order; junction bases with no gene match: 11.

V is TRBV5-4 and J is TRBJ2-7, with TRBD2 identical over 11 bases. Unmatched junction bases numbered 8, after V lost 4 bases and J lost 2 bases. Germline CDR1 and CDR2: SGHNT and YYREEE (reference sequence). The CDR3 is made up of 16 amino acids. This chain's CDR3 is CASSHGLAGPPYEQYF. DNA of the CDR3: TGTGCCAGCAGCCACGGACTAGCGGGTCCCCCCTACGAGCAGTACTTC.

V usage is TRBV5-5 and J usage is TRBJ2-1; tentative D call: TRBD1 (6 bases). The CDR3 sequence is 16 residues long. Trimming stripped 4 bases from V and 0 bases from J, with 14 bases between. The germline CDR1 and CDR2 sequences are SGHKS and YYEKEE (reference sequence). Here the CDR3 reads CASSRDIRSSYNEQFF. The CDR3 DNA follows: TGTGCCAGCAGCCGGGACATCCGTAGCTCCTACAATGAGCAGTTCTTC.

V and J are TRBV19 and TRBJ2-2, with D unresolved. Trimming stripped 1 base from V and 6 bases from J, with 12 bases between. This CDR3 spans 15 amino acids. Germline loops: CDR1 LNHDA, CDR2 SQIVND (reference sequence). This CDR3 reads CASSIGLTVAGELFF. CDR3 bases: TGTGCCAGTAGTATAGGGCTTACAGTGGCCGGGGAGCTGTTTTTT.

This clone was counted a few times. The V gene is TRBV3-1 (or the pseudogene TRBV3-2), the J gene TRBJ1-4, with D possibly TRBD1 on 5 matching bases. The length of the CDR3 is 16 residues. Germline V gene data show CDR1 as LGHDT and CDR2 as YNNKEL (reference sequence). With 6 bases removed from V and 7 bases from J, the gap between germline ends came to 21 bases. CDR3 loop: CASSRSDSSSFEKLFF. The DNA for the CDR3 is TGTGCCAGCAGTCGATCCGACAGTTCGTCTTTTGAAAAACTGTTTTTT.

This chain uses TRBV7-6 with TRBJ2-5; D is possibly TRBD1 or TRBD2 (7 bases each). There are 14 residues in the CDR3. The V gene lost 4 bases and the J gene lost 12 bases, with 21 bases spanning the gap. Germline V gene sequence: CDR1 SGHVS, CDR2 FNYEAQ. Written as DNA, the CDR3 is TGTGCCAGCAGCTCAGGGGGGGGCGGTCCGCAAAAGTACTTC. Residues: CASSSGGGGPQKYF.

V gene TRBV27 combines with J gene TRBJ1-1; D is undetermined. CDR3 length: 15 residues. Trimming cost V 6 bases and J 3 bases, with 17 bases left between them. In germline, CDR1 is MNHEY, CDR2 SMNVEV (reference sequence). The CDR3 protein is CASSRTSGWDTEAFF. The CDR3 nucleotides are TGTGCCAGCAGCCGGACTTCGGGCTGGGACACTGAAGCTTTCTTT.

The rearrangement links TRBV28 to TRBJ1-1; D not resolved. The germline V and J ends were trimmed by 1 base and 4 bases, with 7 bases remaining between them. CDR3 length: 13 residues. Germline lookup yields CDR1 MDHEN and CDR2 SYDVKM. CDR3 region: CASSLSWATEAFF. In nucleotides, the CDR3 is TGTGCCAGCAGTTTATCTTGGGCCACTGAAGCTTTCTTT.

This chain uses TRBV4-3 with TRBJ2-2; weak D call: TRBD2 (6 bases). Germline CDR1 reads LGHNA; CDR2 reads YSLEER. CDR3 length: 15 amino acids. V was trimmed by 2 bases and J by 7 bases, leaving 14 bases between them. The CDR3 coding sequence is TGCGCCAGCAGCCAATTAACGGGGGTCGGCGGGGAGCTGTTTTTT. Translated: CASSQLTGVGGELFF.

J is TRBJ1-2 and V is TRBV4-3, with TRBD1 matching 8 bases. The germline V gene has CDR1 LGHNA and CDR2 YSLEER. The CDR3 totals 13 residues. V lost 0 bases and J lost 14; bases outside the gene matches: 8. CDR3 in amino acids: CASSQDARGPKTF. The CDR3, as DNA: TGCGCCAGCAGCCAAGACGCCAGGGGGCCTAAGACCTTC.

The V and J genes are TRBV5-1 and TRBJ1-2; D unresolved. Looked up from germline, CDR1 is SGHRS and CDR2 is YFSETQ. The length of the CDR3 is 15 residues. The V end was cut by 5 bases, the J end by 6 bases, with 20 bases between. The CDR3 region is CASSPKRTAENGYTF. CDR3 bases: TGCGCCAGCAGTCCTAAGCGGACGGCGGAGAATGGCTACACCTTC.

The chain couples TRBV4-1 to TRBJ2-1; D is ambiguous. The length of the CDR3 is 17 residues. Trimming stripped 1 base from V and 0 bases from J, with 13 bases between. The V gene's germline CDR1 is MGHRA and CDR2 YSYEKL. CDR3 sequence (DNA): TGCGCCAGCAGCCAAGTTGACCTCGGTTTCTCCTACAATGAGCAGTTCTTC. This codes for CASSQVDLGFSYNEQFF.

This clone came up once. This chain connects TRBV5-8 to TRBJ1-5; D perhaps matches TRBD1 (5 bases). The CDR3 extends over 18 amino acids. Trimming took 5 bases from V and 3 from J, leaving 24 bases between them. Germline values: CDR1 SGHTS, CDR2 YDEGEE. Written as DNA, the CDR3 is TGTGCCAGCAGTTCGGGGATTATAGGTGGGGCCCTCAATCAGCCCCAGCATTTT. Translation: CASSSGIIGGALNQPQHF.

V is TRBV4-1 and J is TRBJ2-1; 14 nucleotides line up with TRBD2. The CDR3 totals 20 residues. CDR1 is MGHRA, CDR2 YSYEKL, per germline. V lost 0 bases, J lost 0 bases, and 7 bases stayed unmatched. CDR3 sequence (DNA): TGCGCCAGCAGCCAAGAGCCGGGACTAGCGGGAGTGAGCTCCTACAATGAGCAGTTCTTC. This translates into CASSQEPGLAGVSSYNEQFF.

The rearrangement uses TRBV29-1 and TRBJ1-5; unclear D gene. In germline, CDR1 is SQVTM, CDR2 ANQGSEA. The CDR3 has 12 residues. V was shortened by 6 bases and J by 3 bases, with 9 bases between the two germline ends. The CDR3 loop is CSVGGLNQPQHF. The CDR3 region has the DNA TGCAGCGTCGGAGGCCTCAATCAGCCCCAGCATTTT.

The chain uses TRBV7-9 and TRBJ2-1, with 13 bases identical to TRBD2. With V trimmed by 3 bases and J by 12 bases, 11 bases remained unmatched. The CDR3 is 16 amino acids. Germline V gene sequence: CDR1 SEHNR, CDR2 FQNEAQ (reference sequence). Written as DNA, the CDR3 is TGTGCCAGCAGCTTCGGGACTAGCGGGACCCGCGGGGGGCAGTTCTTC. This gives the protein CASSFGTSGTRGGQFF.

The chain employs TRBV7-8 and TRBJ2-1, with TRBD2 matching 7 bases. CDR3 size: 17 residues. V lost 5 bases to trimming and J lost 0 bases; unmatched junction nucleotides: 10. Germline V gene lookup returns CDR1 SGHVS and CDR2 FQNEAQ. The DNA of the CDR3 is TGTGCCAGCAGCCCGGTAGCGGGTAGTAGCTCCTACAATGAGCAGTTCTTC. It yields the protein CASSPVAGSSSYNEQFF.

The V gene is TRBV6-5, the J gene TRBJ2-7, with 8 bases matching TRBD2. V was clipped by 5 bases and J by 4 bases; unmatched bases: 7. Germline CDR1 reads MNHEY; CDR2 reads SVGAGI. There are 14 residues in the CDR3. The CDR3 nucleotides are TGTGCCAGCAGTCAGCAGACTAGCGAGTACGAGCAGTACTTC. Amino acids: CASSQQTSEYEQYF.

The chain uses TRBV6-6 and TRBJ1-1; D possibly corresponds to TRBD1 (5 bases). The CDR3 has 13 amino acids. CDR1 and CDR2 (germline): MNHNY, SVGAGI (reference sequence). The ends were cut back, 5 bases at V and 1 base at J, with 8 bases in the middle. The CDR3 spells CASSVDRNTEAFF. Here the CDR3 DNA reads TGTGCCAGCAGTGTTGACAGGAACACTGAAGCTTTCTTT.

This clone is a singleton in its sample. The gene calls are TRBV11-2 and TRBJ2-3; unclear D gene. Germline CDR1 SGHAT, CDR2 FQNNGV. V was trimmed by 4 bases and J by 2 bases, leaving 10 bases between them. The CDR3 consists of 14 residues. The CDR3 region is CASSSLGFTDTQYF. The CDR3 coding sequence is TGTGCCAGCAGCTCCCTAGGATTCACAGATACGCAGTATTTT.

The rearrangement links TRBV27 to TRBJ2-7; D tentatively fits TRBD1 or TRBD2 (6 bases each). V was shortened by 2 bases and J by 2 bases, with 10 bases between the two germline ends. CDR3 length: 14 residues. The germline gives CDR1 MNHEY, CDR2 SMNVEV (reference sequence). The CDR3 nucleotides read TGTGCCAGCAGTTTAAACGGGGGCACCTACGAGCAGTACTTC. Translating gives CASSLNGGTYEQYF.

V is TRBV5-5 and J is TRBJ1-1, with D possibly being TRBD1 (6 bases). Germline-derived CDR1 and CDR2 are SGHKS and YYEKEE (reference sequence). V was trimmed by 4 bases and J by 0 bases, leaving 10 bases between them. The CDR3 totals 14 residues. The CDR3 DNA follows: TGTGCCAGCAGCCGCGGGGGCCTGAACACTGAAGCTTTCTTT. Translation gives CASSRGGLNTEAFF.

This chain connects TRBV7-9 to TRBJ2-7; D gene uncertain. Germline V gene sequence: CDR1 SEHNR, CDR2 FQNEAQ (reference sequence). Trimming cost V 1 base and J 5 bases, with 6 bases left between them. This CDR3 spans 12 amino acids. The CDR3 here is CASSLDTDEQYF. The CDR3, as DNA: TGTGCCAGCAGCTTAGACACGGACGAGCAGTACTTC.

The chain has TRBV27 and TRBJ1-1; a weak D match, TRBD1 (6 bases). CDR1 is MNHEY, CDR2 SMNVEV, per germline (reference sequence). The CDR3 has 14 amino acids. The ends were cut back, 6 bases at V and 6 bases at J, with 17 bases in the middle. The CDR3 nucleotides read TGTGCCAGCAGGGTGGACAGCCGGGTGGCTGAAGCTTTCTTT. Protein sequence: CASRVDSRVAEAFF.